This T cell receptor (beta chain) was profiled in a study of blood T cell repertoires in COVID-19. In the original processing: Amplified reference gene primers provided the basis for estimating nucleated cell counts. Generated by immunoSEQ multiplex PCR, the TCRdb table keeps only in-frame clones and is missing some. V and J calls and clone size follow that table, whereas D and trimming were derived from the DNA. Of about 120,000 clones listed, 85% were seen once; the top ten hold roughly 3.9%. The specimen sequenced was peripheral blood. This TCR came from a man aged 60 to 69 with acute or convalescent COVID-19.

The CDR3 nucleotides are TGTGCCAGCAGCTTAGAGGGGAGCTCCTACGAGCAGTACTTC. It specifies CASSLEGSSYEQYF. J is TRBJ2-7 and V is TRBV11-2; D might be TRBD2 (5 bases). The CDR3 spans 14 residues. V lost 0 bases to trimming and J lost 0 bases, with 6 bases between them. Per germline, CDR1 SGHAT and CDR2 FQNNGV.